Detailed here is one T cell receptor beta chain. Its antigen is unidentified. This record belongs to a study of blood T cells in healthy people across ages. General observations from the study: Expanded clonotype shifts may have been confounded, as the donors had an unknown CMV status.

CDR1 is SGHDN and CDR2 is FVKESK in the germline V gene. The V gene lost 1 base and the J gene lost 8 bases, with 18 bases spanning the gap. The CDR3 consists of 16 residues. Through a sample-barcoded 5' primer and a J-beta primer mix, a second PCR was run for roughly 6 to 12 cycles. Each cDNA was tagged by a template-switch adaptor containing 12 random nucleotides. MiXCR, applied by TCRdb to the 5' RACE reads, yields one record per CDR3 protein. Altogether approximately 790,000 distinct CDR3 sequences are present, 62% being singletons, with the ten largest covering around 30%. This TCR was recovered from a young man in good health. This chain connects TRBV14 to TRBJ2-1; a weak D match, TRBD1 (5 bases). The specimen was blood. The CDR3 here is CASSQVRATLGDEQFF. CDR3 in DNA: TGTGCCAGCAGCCAAGTAAGGGCTACCCTAGGGGATGAGCAGTTCTTC. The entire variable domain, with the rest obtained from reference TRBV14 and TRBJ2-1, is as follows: EAGVTQFPSHSVIEKGQTVTLRCDPISGHDNLYWYRRVMGKEIKFLLHFVKESKQDESGMPNNRFLAERTGGTYSTLKVQPAELEDSGVYFCASSQVRATLGDEQFFGPGTRLTVL.